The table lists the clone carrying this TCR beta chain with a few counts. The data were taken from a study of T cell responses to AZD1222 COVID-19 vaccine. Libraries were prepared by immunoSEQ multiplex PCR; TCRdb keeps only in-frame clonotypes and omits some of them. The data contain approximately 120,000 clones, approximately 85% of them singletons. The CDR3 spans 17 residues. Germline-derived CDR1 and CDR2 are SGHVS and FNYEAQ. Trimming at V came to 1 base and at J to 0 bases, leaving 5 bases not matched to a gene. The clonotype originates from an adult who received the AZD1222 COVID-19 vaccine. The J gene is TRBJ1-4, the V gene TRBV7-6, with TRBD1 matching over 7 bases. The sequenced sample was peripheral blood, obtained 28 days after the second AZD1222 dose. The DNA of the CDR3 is TGTGCCAGCAGCTTAGGGGACAGACCCGCAACTAATGAAAAACTGTTTTTT. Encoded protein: CASSLGDRPATNEKLFF. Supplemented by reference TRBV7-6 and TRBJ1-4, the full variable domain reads GAGVSQSPRYKVTKRGQDVALRCDPISGHVSLYWYRQALGQGPEFLTYFNYEAQQDKSGLPNDRFSAERPEGSISTLTIQRTEQRDSAMYRCASSLGDRPATNEKLFFGSGTQLSVL.